The 11 T cell receptor beta chains below come from one sample, sequenced in a study of control samples from healthy donors and cancer patients. Repertoires were generated with immunoSEQ multiplex PCR, while TCRdb's copy carries only in-frame clones and drops some. The profile shows about 190,000 clones, roughly nine tenths of them singletons. The specimen was blood. These receptors all come from a man aged 25 to 45 in good health.

The chain carries TRBV6-4 and TRBJ2-2, with 7 nucleotides matching TRBD2. In germline, CDR1 is MRHNA, CDR2 SNTAGT. The CDR3 runs 14 residues. The ends lost 6 bases at V and 2 bases at J; junction bases unmatched: 3. The CDR3 sequence: CASSGDYNTGELFF. The CDR3, as DNA: TGTGCCAGCAGCGGGGACTACAACACCGGGGAGCTGTTTTTT.

This clone has just a few counts. The chain links TRBV2 to TRBJ2-7, with D perhaps matching TRBD2 (6 bases). The CDR3 is made up of 16 amino acids. CDR1 and CDR2 (germline): SNHLY, FYNNEI. Trimming pared 6 bases from V and 2 bases from J, leaving 20 bases between. CDR3 region: CASSAIGSGYTYEQYF. Written as DNA, the CDR3 is TGTGCCAGCAGCGCCATTGGGAGCGGGTATACCTACGAGCAGTACTTC.

This clone was counted a single time. This chain joins TRBV6-1 and TRBJ1-1; D remains unclear. Trimming took 2 bases from V and 1 from J, leaving 11 bases between them. Per germline, CDR1 MNHNS and CDR2 SASEGT. This CDR3 comprises 15 residues. The CDR3, as DNA: TGTGCCAGCAGTGAACCTGAACGGGGGAACACTGAAGCTTTCTTT. This codes for CASSEPERGNTEAFF.

The chain links TRBV12-3 or TRBV12-4 to TRBJ2-7; no clear D gene. V lost 3 bases and J lost 6, with 9 bases in between. The CDR3 consists of 12 residues. CDR3 DNA sequence: TGTGCCAGCAGTTTGGGCTGGGTCGAGCAGTACTTC. Its translation is CASSLGWVEQYF.

The V and J genes are TRBV3-1 (or the pseudogene TRBV3-2) and TRBJ1-3; TRBD1 is a possible D gene (5 bases). The CDR3 has 16 amino acids. The germline V gene has CDR1 LGHDT and CDR2 YNNKEL (reference sequence). Trimming shortened V by 3 bases and J by 0 bases, and 12 bases separated the two germline ends. The CDR3, as DNA: TGTGCCAGCAGCCATGGGACGTCGAGCTCTGGAAACACCATATATTTT. This translates into CASSHGTSSSGNTIYF.

In regard to this clone: The junction departs from the called germline gene at one end, perhaps through a read error. The genes are TRBV12-3 or TRBV12-4 and TRBJ1-5; maybe TRBD1 (6 bases). The CDR3 sequence is 12 residues long. Here the CDR3 DNA reads TGTGCCAGCAGTTTACAGGGGTTCCCCCGGCATTTT. As protein: CASSLQGFPRHF.

The chain couples TRBV6-6 to TRBJ1-2; D gene unclear. The CDR3 covers 15 residues. Trimming took 0 bases from V and 0 from J, leaving 8 bases between them. Germline V gene sequence: CDR1 MNHNY, CDR2 SVGAGI (reference sequence). CDR3 sequence (DNA): TGTGCCAGCAGTTACTCGGCAGACTCTAACTATGGCTACACCTTC. It yields the protein CASSYSADSNYGYTF.

The chain couples TRBV10-3 to TRBJ2-2; D gene ambiguous. The CDR3 is made up of 15 amino acids. V lost 3 bases and J lost 5, with 13 bases in between. Germline V gene lookup returns CDR1 ENHRY and CDR2 SYGVKD. The CDR3 nucleotides are TGTGCCATCAGTGAACCGGCCGGAGCGACCGGGGAGCTGTTTTTT. Protein sequence: CAISEPAGATGELFF.

This chain links TRBV2 with TRBJ1-1; 11 nucleotides match TRBD1. Germline trimming cut 4 bases from V and 1 base from J; bases unmatched to any gene: 8. CDR1 is SNHLY, CDR2 FYNNEI, per germline. This CDR3 contains 17 residues. CDR3: CASSAMDRGRANTEAFF. As DNA, the CDR3 is TGTGCCAGCAGTGCTATGGACAGGGGGCGTGCGAACACTGAAGCTTTCTTT.

CDR3 in amino acids: CASTTSYNEQFF. CDR3 nucleotide sequence: TGTGCCAGCACCACGAGCTACAATGAGCAGTTCTTC. The chain carries TRBV6-5 and TRBJ2-1; no definite D call. This CDR3 region has 12 residues. The V gene lost 7 bases and the J gene lost 3 bases, with 7 bases spanning the gap. CDR1 and CDR2 (germline): MNHEY, SVGAGI.

This rearrangement joins TRBV10-2 to TRBJ2-1, with TRBD2 identical over 13 bases. CDR3 length: 19 residues. CDR1 is WSHSY and CDR2 is SAAADI in the germline V gene. V trimming: 8 bases; J trimming: 0 bases; junction bases outside the gene matches: 13. The CDR3: CASQTPPGLAGSSYNEQFF. CDR3 DNA: TGCGCCAGCCAAACCCCCCCGGGACTAGCGGGGAGCTCCTACAATGAGCAGTTCTTC.